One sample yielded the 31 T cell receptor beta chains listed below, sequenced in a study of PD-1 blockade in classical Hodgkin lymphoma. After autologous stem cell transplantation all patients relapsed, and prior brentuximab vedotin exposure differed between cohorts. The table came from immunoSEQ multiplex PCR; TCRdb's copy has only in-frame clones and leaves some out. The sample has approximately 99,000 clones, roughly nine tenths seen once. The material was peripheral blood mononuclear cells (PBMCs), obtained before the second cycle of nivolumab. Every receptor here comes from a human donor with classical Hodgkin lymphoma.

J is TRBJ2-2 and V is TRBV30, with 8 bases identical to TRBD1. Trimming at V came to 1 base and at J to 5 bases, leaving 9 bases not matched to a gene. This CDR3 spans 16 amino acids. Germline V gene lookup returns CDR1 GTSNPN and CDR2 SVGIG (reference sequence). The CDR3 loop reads CAWSDFARGPTGELFF. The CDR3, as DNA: TGTGCCTGGAGTGACTTTGCCAGGGGGCCGACCGGGGAGCTGTTTTTT.

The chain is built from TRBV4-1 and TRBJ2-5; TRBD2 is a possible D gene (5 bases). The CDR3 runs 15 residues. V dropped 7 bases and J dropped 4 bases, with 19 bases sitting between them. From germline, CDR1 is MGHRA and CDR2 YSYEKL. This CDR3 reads CASTTSERERETQYF. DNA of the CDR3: TGCGCCAGCACCACGTCGGAAAGGGAGCGAGAGACCCAGTACTTC.

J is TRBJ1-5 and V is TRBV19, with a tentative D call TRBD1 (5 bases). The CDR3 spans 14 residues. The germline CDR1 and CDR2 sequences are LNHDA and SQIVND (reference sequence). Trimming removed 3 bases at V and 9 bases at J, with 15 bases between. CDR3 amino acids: CASSIGGRVGPQHF. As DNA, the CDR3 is TGTGCCAGTAGTATTGGAGGCAGGGTCGGGCCCCAGCATTTT.

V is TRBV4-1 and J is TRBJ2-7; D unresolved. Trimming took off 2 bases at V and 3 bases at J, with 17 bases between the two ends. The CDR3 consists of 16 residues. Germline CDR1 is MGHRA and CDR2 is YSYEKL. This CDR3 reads CASSQTHHNRIYEQYF. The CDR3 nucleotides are TGCGCCAGCAGCCAAACCCATCATAACAGAATCTACGAGCAGTACTTC.

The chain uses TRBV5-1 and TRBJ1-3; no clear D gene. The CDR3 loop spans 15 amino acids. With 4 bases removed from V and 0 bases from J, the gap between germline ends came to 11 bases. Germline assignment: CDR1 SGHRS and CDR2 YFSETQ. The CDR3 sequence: CASSLHSFSGNTIYF. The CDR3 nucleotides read TGCGCCAGCAGCCTTCACAGCTTCTCTGGAAACACCATATATTTT.

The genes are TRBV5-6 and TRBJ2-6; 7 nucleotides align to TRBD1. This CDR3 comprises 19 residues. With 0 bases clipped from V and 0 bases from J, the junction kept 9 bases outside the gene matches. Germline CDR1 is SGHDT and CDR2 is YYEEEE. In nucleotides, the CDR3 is TGTGCCAGCAGCTTGGACCCCGGGACAGTCTTCTCTGGGGCCAACGTCCTGACTTTC. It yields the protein CASSLDPGTVFSGANVLTF.

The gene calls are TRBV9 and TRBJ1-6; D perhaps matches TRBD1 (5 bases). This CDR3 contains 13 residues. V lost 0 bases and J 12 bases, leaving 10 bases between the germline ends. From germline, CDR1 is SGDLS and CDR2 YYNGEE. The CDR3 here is CASSVGTGRPLHF. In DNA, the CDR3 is TGTGCCAGCAGCGTAGGCACAGGTCGACCCCTCCACTTT. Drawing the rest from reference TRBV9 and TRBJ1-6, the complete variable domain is DSGVTQTPKHLITATGQRVTLRCSPRSGDLSVYWYQQSLDQGLQFLIQYYNGEERAKGNILERFSAQQFPDLHSELNLSSLELGDSALYFCASSVGTGRPLHFGNGTRLTVT.

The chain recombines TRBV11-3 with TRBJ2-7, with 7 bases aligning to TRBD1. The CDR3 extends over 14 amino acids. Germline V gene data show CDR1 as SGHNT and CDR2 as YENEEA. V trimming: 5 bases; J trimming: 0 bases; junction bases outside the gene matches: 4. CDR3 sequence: CASSARDSSYEQYF. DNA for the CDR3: TGTGCCAGCAGCGCCAGGGACAGCTCCTACGAGCAGTACTTC.

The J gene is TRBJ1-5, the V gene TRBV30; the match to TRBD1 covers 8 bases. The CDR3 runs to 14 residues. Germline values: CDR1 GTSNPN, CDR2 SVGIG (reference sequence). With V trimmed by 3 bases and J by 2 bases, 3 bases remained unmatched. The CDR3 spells CAWSVTGGNQPQHF. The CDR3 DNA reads TGTGCCTGGAGCGTGACAGGGGGCAATCAGCCCCAGCATTTT.

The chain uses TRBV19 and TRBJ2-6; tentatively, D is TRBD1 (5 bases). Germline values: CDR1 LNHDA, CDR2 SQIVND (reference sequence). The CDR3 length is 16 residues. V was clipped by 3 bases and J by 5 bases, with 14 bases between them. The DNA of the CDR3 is TGTGCCAGTAGTATTTCAGGCAGGGCCTGGGCCAACGTCCTGACTTTC. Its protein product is CASSISGRAWANVLTF.

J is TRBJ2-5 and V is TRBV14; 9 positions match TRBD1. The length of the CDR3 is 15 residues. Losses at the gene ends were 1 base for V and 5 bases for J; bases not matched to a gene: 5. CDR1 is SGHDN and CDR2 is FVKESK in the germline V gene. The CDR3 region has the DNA TGTGCCAGCAGCCAAGGGGGACAGGGTGCGGAGACCCAGTACTTC. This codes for CASSQGGQGAETQYF.

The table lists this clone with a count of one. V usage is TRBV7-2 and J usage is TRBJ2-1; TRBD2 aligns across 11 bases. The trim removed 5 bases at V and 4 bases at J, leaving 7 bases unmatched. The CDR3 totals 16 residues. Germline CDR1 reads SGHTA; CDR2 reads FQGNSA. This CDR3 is CASSTLAGVGYNEQFF. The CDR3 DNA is TGTGCCAGCAGCACACTAGCGGGAGTAGGGTACAATGAGCAGTTCTTC.

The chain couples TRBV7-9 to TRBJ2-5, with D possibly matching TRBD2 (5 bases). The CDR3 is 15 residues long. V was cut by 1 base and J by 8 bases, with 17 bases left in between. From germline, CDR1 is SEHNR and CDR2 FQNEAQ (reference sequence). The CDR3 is CASSLVEGRRDTQYF. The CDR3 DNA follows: TGTGCCAGCAGCTTAGTCGAGGGCAGACGAGATACCCAGTACTTC.

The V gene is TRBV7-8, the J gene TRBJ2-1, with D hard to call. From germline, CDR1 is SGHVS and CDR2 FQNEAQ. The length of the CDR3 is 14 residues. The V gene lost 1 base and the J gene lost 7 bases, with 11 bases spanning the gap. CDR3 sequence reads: CASSLGRVINEQFF. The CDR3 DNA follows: TGTGCCAGCAGCTTAGGAAGGGTCATAAATGAGCAGTTCTTC.

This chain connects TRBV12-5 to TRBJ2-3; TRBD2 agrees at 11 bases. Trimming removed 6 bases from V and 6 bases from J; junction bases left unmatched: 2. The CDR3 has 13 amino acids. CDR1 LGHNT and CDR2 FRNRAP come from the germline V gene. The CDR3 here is CASGASGRDTQYF. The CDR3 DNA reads TGTGCTAGTGGCGCTAGCGGGAGGGATACGCAGTATTTT.

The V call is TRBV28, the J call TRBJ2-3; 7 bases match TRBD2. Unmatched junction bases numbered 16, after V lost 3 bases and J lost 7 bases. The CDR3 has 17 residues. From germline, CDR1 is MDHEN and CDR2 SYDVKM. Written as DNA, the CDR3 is TGTGCCAGCAGTTTTGGTGGGGTAGCGGGCGTCAGACATACGCAGTATTTT. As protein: CASSFGGVAGVRHTQYF. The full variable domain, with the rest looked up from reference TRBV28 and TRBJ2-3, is DVKVTQSSRYLVKRTGEKVFLECVQDMDHENMFWYRQDPGLGLRLIYFSYDVKMKEKGDIPEGYSVSREKKERFSLILESASTNQTSMYLCASSFGGVAGVRHTQYFGPGTRLTVL.

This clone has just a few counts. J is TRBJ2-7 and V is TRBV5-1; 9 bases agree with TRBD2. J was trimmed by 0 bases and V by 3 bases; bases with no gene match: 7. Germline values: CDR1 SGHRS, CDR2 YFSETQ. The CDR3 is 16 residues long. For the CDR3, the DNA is TGCGCCAGCAGCTCTACTAGCGGGTTAAGCTCCTACGAGCAGTACTTC. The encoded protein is CASSSTSGLSSYEQYF.

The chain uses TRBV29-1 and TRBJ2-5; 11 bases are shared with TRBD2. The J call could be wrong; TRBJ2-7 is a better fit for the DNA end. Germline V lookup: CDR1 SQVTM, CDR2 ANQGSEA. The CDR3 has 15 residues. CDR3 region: CSAALQLAGGSEQYF. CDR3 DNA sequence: TGCAGCGCGGCCCTCCAGCTAGCGGGGGGATCCGAGCAGTACTTC.

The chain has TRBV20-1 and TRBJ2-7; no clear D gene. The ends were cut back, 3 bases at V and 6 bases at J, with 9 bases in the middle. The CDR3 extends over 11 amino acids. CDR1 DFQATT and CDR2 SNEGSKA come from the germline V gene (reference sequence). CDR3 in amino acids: CSARAQTEQYF. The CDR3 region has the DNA TGCAGTGCTAGGGCTCAGACCGAGCAGTACTTC.

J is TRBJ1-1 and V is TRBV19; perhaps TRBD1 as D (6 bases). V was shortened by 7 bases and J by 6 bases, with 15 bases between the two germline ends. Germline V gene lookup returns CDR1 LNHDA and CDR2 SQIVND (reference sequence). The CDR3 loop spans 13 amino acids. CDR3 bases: TGTGCCAGTAAGCCTCCCGGGGGCGCTGAAGCTTTCTTT. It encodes CASKPPGGAEAFF. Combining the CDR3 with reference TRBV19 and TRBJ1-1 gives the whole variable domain DGGITQSPKYLFRKEGQNVTLSCEQNLNHDAMYWYRQDPGQGLRLIYYSQIVNDFQKGDIAEGYSVSREKKESFPLTVTSAQKNPTAFYLCASKPPGGAEAFFGQGTRLTVV.

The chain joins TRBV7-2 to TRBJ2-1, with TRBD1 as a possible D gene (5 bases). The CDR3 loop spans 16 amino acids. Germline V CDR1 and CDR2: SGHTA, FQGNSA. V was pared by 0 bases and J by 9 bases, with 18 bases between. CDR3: CASSLASQGLELEQFF. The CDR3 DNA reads TGTGCCAGCAGCTTAGCGTCGCAGGGCCTAGAGCTTGAGCAGTTCTTC.

The CDR3 spells CASSLNRGFTYNEQFF. The DNA for the CDR3 is TGTGCCAGCAGTTTAAACAGGGGTTTTACCTACAATGAGCAGTTCTTC. The V gene is TRBV27, the J gene TRBJ2-1, with 7 bases identical to TRBD1. The germline gives CDR1 MNHEY, CDR2 SMNVEV (reference sequence). This CDR3 comprises 16 residues. Trimming took 2 bases from V and 2 from J; bases not matched to a gene: 6.

In DNA, the CDR3 is TGTGCCAGCACCCCCCAGGGACGGCCGCCCTATGGCTACACCTTC. Its protein product is CASTPQGRPPYGYTF. The rearrangement links TRBV27 to TRBJ1-2; TRBD1 is a possible D gene (5 bases). Trimming removed 7 bases from V and 4 bases from J, with 19 bases in between. Per the germline V gene, CDR1 is MNHEY and CDR2 is SMNVEV (reference sequence). The CDR3 sequence is 15 residues long.

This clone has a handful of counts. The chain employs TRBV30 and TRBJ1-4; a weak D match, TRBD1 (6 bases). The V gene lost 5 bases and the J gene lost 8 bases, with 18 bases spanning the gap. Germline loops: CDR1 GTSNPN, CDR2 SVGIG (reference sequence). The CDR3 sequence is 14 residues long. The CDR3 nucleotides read TGTGCCTGGGTGAGGACAGAAATTTCGGAAAAACTGTTTTTT. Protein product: CAWVRTEISEKLFF.

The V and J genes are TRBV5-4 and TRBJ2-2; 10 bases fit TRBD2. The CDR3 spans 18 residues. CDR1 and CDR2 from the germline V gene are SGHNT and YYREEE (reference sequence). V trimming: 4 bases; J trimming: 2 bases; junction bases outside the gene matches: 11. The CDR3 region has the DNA TGTGCCAGCAGCGGCCGACCCGGGACTAGCGATAACACCGGGGAGCTGTTTTTT. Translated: CASSGRPGTSDNTGELFF.

The CDR3 DNA is TGTGCCAGCAGCTTCCCCGGGAGGGATGAGACCCAGTACTTC. Translation gives CASSFPGRDETQYF. The V gene is TRBV5-4, the J gene TRBJ2-5, with 8 positions matching TRBD2. V shed 2 bases, J shed 5 bases, and the junction held 5 bases outside the gene matches. Germline CDR1 is SGHNT and CDR2 is YYREEE (reference sequence). The CDR3 has 14 residues.

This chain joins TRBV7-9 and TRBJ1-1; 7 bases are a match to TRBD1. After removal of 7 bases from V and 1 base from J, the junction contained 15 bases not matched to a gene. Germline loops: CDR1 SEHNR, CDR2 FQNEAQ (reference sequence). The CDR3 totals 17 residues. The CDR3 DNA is TGTGCCAGCAACCTAGCGGGACAGACACCCTCGAACACTGAAGCTTTCTTT. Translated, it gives CASNLAGQTPSNTEAFF.

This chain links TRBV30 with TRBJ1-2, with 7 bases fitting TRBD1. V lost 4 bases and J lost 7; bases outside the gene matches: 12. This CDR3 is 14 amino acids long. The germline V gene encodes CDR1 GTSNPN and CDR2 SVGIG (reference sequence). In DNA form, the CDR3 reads TGTGCCTGGATATATGTCCAGGGGGTCGGTGGCTACACCTTC. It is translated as CAWIYVQGVGGYTF.

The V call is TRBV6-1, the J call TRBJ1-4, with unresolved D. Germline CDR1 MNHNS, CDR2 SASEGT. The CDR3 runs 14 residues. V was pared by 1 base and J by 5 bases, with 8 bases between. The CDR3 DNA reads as TGTGCCAGCAGTGAAGGGTTACTAAATGAAAAACTGTTTTTT. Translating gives CASSEGLLNEKLFF.

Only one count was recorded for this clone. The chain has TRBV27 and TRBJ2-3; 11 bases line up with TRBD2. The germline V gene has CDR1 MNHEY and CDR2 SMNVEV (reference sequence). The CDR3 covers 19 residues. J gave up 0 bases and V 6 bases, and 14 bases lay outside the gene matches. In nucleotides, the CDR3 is TGTGCCAGCAGGCCCCTGGGACTAGCGGAGATCCTTAGCACAGATACGCAGTATTTT. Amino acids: CASRPLGLAEILSTDTQYF.

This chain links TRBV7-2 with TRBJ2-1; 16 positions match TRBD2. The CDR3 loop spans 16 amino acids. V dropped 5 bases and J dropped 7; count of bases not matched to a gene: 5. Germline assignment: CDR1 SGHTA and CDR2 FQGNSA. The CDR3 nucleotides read TGTGCCAGCAGCGGGACTAGCGGGAGGGCCGTGAATGAGCAGTTCTTC. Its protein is CASSGTSGRAVNEQFF.